This entry lists 24 T cell receptor beta chains sequenced from one sample in a study of blood T cell repertoires in COVID-19. Assay used: immunoSEQ multiplex PCR; TCRdb lists only in-frame clones, some missing. The table lists approximately 28,000 clones, more than 75% of them singletons. Source material: peripheral blood. All receptors come from a human donor in a cohort sampled during active COVID-19.

The chain uses TRBV29-1 and TRBJ1-5; 7 nucleotides match TRBD1. J was trimmed by 2 bases and V by 4 bases; bases with no gene match: 8. The germline gives CDR1 SQVTM, CDR2 ANQGSEA. This CDR3 has 15 residues. The CDR3 is CSVVVAGGGNQPQHF. The CDR3 DNA reads TGCAGCGTTGTAGTTGCAGGGGGAGGCAATCAGCCCCAGCATTTT.

This rearrangement joins TRBV4-3 to TRBJ1-3; 7 bases match TRBD1. V gave up 3 bases and J gave up 4 bases; unmatched junction bases: 15. Per the germline V gene, CDR1 is LGHNA and CDR2 is YSLEER. The CDR3 consists of 18 residues. CDR3 amino acids: CASSHPRDSGPRGNTIYF. CDR3 nucleotides: TGCGCCAGCAGCCACCCCCGGGACAGTGGACCGAGGGGAAACACCATATATTTT.

The gene calls are TRBV4-1 and TRBJ1-5; possible D gene TRBD1, 5 bases. Germline V gives CDR1 MGHRA, CDR2 YSYEKL. The CDR3 runs to 14 residues. V dropped 4 bases and J dropped 5 bases, with 12 bases sitting between them. The CDR3 nucleotides are TGCGCCAGCAGCCCCCGGGGGGATTATCAGCCCCAGCATTTT. This translates into CASSPRGDYQPQHF.

The J gene is TRBJ2-7, the V gene TRBV15, with D perhaps TRBD2 (7 bases). The V and J ends lost 5 bases and 1 base respectively, with 15 bases between them. Germline V gene lookup returns CDR1 LNHNV and CDR2 YYDKDF (reference sequence). This CDR3 contains 15 residues. CDR3 sequence: CATSGGGGKSYEQYF. The DNA for the CDR3 is TGTGCCACCAGCGGGGGGGGCGGGAAATCCTACGAGCAGTACTTC.

This rearrangement joins TRBV9 to TRBJ2-1, with 8 bases fitting TRBD2. Germline V gene lookup returns CDR1 SGDLS and CDR2 YYNGEE. Trimming took 4 bases from V and 8 from J; bases not matched to a gene: 11. The CDR3 totals 15 residues. CDR3 coding DNA: TGTGCCAGCAGCCCCGGGACTAGGGATCTGGATGAGCAGTTCTTC. It translates to CASSPGTRDLDEQFF.

The chain has TRBV5-3 and TRBJ1-2; no firm D call. TRBV5-3 is an ORF, and what it does is uncertain. The CDR3 spans 13 residues. V lost 4 bases and J lost 6, with 13 bases in between. As DNA, the CDR3 is TGTGCCAGAAGCCCTTGGACTCGTAATGGCTACACCTTC. Its protein is CARSPWTRNGYTF.

The V and J genes are TRBV2 and TRBJ2-2, with TRBD1 identical over 7 bases. Looked up from germline, CDR1 is SNHLY and CDR2 is FYNNEI. The V gene end was trimmed by 6 bases and the J gene end by 4 bases; junction bases not matched to a gene: 11. The CDR3 sequence is 16 residues long. The CDR3 nucleotides are TGTGCCAGCAGGGGGACAGATGGCCTCCCCACCGGGGAGCTGTTTTTT. It codes for CASRGTDGLPTGELFF.

This chain links TRBV5-6 with TRBJ1-4; 7 nucleotides align to TRBD1. This CDR3 contains 18 residues. Germline trimming cut 3 bases from V and 2 bases from J; bases unmatched to any gene: 13. Germline V gives CDR1 SGHDT, CDR2 YYEEEE. The CDR3 spells CASSSTAKGAPTNEKLFF. The CDR3 bases are TGTGCCAGCAGCTCGACCGCGAAGGGGGCACCTACTAATGAAAAACTGTTTTTT.

This clone was counted only a few times. The chain has TRBV4-1 and TRBJ2-7, with 7 bases that match TRBD2. V lost 2 bases, J lost 4 bases, and 8 bases stayed unmatched. Germline-derived CDR1 and CDR2 are MGHRA and YSYEKL. The CDR3 is made up of 15 amino acids. The CDR3 nucleotides read TGCGCCAGCAGCCAAAGCCGGGACTACTTTTACGAGCAGTACTTC. Translation gives CASSQSRDYFYEQYF.

This clone was observed once. Here the CDR3 DNA reads TGTGCCAGCAGCCCGCAGGCCCTAGCGGGGGGGCCCGAGACCCAGTACTTC. This encodes CASSPQALAGGPETQYF. The V and J genes are TRBV9 and TRBJ2-5; 12 positions match TRBD2. Germline lookup yields CDR1 SGDLS and CDR2 YYNGEE. The trim removed 4 bases at V and 5 bases at J, leaving 12 bases unmatched. This CDR3 is 17 amino acids long.

This rearrangement joins TRBV5-8 to TRBJ1-4; D not resolved. V lost 5 bases to trimming and J lost 8 bases, with 19 bases between them. CDR1 SGHTS and CDR2 YDEGEE come from the germline V gene. The CDR3 has 15 residues. The CDR3: CASSPVSLSREKLFF. The CDR3 nucleotides are TGTGCCAGCAGTCCGGTATCGCTCTCCAGGGAAAAACTGTTTTTT. Supplemented by reference TRBV5-8 and TRBJ1-4, the full variable domain reads EAGVTQSPTHLIKTRGQQATLRCSPISGHTSVYWYQQALGLGLQFLLWYDEGEERNRGNFPPRFSGRQFPNYSSELNVNALELEDSALYLCASSPVSLSREKLFFGSGTQLSVL.

This chain uses TRBV27 with TRBJ2-7; D gene uncertain. Trimming pared 7 bases from V and 2 bases from J, leaving 12 bases between. In germline, CDR1 is MNHEY, CDR2 SMNVEV (reference sequence). The CDR3 is 13 amino acids. The CDR3 loop is CASKSAATYEQYF. The CDR3 coding sequence is TGTGCCAGCAAATCGGCGGCTACCTACGAGCAGTACTTC.

V is TRBV25-1 and J is TRBJ1-1; TRBD1 matches 10 bases. The germline CDR1 and CDR2 sequences are MGHDK and SYGVNS. CDR3 length: 15 residues. The junction had 4 bases not matched to a gene; V was cut back by 4 bases and J by 2 bases. CDR3 sequence reads: CASSATGGKNTEAFF. CDR3 bases: TGTGCCAGCAGTGCGACAGGGGGCAAAAACACTGAAGCTTTCTTT.

The chain employs TRBV29-1 and TRBJ1-2; D is undetermined. This CDR3 is built from 11 residues. V lost 3 bases and J lost 8, with 10 bases in between. Germline V lookup: CDR1 SQVTM, CDR2 ANQGSEA. CDR3 residues: CSVEGFGGYTF. The CDR3 bases are TGCAGCGTTGAGGGTTTCGGGGGCTACACCTTC. The whole variable domain, filled in from reference TRBV29-1 and TRBJ1-2, reads SAVISQKPSRDICQRGTSLTIQCQVDSQVTMMFWYRQQPGQSLTLIATANQGSEATYESGFVIDKFPISRPNLTFSTLTVSNMSPEDSSIYLCSVEGFGGYTFGSGTRLTVV.

J is TRBJ2-2 and V is TRBV6-5; possible D gene TRBD1, 6 bases. Germline CDR1 MNHEY, CDR2 SVGAGI. The CDR3 is 14 amino acids. Trimming shortened V by 5 bases and J by 6 bases, and 13 bases separated the two germline ends. The CDR3 coding sequence is TGTGCCAGCAGTCCCAGTGAGGGGGCCGGGGAGCTGTTTTTT. Amino acids: CASSPSEGAGELFF.

V gene TRBV5-5 combines with J gene TRBJ2-2; TRBD1 matches at 9 bases. Germline V gene lookup returns CDR1 SGHKS and CDR2 YYEKEE (reference sequence). With 4 bases clipped from V and 3 bases from J, the junction kept 4 bases outside the gene matches. The CDR3 consists of 15 residues. CDR3 protein: CASSQRTGDTGELFF. The CDR3 nucleotides read TGTGCCAGCAGCCAAAGGACAGGGGACACCGGGGAGCTGTTTTTT.

V and J are TRBV24-1 and TRBJ2-2, with 11 bases aligning to TRBD1. Germline assignment: CDR1 KGHDR and CDR2 SFDVKD. J gave up 5 bases and V 3 bases, and 7 bases lay outside the gene matches. CDR3 size: 17 residues. For the CDR3, the DNA is TGTGCCACCAGTGATCCAGGACAGGGGGCTAGGACCGGGGAGCTGTTTTTT. It yields the protein CATSDPGQGARTGELFF.

The rearrangement links TRBV13 to TRBJ2-7; possible D gene TRBD2, 6 bases. CDR1 is PRHDT, CDR2 FYEKMQ, per germline (reference sequence). Trimming shortened V by 5 bases and J by 4 bases, and 15 bases separated the two germline ends. CDR3 length equals 14 residues. CDR3 protein: CASSPAGRGYEQYF. The CDR3 DNA reads TGTGCCAGCAGCCCCGCGGGGCGGGGTTACGAGCAGTACTTC.

This clone showed up just a few times. The chain has TRBV5-5 and TRBJ2-2, with 9 bases identical to TRBD2. V was pared by 3 bases and J by 3 bases, with 6 bases of the junction left unmatched. Per germline, CDR1 SGHKS and CDR2 YYEKEE (reference sequence). The CDR3 extends over 16 amino acids. Here the CDR3 DNA reads TGTGCCAGCAGCTCACGCGGGGGGGCGGACACCGGGGAGCTGTTTTTT. The encoded protein is CASSSRGGADTGELFF.

The rearrangement links TRBV5-1 to TRBJ2-3; 11 bases agree with TRBD2. This CDR3 comprises 16 residues. V dropped 1 base and J dropped 6; count of bases not matched to a gene: 7. Germline V gene sequence: CDR1 SGHRS, CDR2 YFSETQ. In nucleotides, the CDR3 is TGCGCCAGCAGCTTGTCGATAGCGGGGGGGCGCGATACGCAGTATTTT. Amino acids: CASSLSIAGGRDTQYF.

This chain connects TRBV6-1 to TRBJ2-2, with D perhaps TRBD2 (6 bases). Germline V gene sequence: CDR1 MNHNS, CDR2 SASEGT. V lost 2 bases to trimming and J lost 4 bases, with 14 bases between them. CDR3 length equals 16 residues. CDR3 sequence: CASSEWGVGGTGELFF. CDR3 coding DNA: TGTGCCAGCAGTGAATGGGGGGTCGGGGGCACCGGGGAGCTGTTTTTT.

This chain connects TRBV12-1 to TRBJ1-5; TRBD1, as called in the table, went unchecked against the DNA. TRBV12-1 is a documented pseudogene. The CDR3 extends over 15 amino acids. The CDR3 loop is CASRTDRRDNQPQHF. Here the CDR3 DNA reads TGTGCCAGCAGGACGGACAGGAGGGACAATCAGCCCCAGCATTTT.

This sequence joins TRBV4-1 and TRBJ2-7; D might be TRBD2 (5 bases). The V and J ends lost 1 base and 4 bases respectively, with 11 bases between them. The CDR3 runs 14 residues. The germline CDR1 and CDR2 sequences are MGHRA and YSYEKL. The CDR3 loop reads CASSQVGWEYEQYF. As DNA, the CDR3 is TGCGCCAGCAGCCAAGTCGGTTGGGAGTACGAGCAGTACTTC.

In its sample, this clone was seen once. This chain links TRBV9 with TRBJ2-2, with a tentative D call TRBD1 (6 bases). Per germline, CDR1 SGDLS and CDR2 YYNGEE. The CDR3 is made up of 16 amino acids. V lost 0 bases, J lost 0 bases, and 9 bases lay in between. CDR3 sequence reads: CASSVDRTANTGELFF. CDR3 DNA: TGTGCCAGCAGCGTAGACAGGACAGCGAACACCGGGGAGCTGTTTTTT.